This paragraph reports one TCR beta chain. Its antigen is not known. Repertoires were generated with immunoSEQ multiplex PCR, while TCRdb's copy carries only in-frame clones and drops some. The data hold tens of thousands of clones, with about 80% observed a single time. The data originate from a study of T cells in narcolepsy. Study overall: Enrolled donors included narcolepsy type 1 or type 2 patients and healthy controls.

Regarding the study as a whole: No autoreactive T cell clone sequences appeared in some memory CD4+ repertoires. Comparing one patient's CSF and blood CD4+ clonotypes highlighted HCRT- and TRIB2-specific autoreactive clonotypes. Autoreactive clonotypes reportedly recurred in blood of same and different patients, not controls.

Germline V gives CDR1 MDHEN, CDR2 SYDVKM. The CDR3 runs to 16 residues. The ends lost 8 bases at V and 10 bases at J; junction bases unmatched: 16. The J gene is TRBJ1-4, the V gene TRBV28; TRBD1 matches at 10 bases. The sequence was collected from a human donor in good health. The material sequenced was memory (CD45RA-) CD4+ T cells from blood. The CDR3 bases are TGTGCCAGCGTCCCCATTCAGGGACAGGGGCGTTTAAAACTGTTTTTT. Residues: CASVPIQGQGRLKLFF.